This TCR beta chain was recovered during a study of T cells in localized non-small cell lung cancer. Clones were read by immunoSEQ multiplex PCR, and TCRdb kept only the in-frame ones, dropping some. The sample has about 35,000 clones, almost 85% seen once. From germline, CDR1 is SGHRS and CDR2 YFSETQ. V dropped 0 bases and J dropped 6 bases, with 10 bases sitting between them. The CDR3 has 13 residues. This chain uses TRBV5-1 with TRBJ2-7; D gene uncertain. Sequenced here: peripheral blood, sampled before any cancer treatment. This clonotype was sampled from a male donor older than 55 with stage III squamous cell lung carcinoma. This CDR3 is CASSLDPSGEQYF. As DNA, the CDR3 is TGCGCCAGCAGCTTGGACCCCTCCGGCGAGCAGTACTTC.